This paragraph reports one T cell receptor beta chain. Its target is not known. Looked up from germline, CDR1 is MNHEY and CDR2 is SMNVEV (reference sequence). J gave up 5 bases and V 4 bases, and 5 bases lay outside the gene matches. This CDR3 has 14 residues. The data stem from a study of shared clonotypes between healthy human individuals. At the level of the study: The study drew on two women and three men aged 18 to 49 as donors.

Repertoires were generated with immunoSEQ multiplex PCR, while TCRdb's copy carries only in-frame clones and drops some. The sample has around 1,900,000 clones, 85% to 95% seen once; the top ten hold around 1.8%. General observations from the study: Relative to memory subsets, naive subsets generally showed larger estimated richness.

CD45RO-negative, CCR7-selected cells formed the naive CD8 fraction, which excluded terminally differentiated effector memory CD45RA+ cells. The study enrolled healthy HIV-negative adults without recent acute infections or vaccinations as donors. All the donors were Caucasian adults who lived in Nashville, Tennessee. The specimen sequenced was naive CD8+ T cells from PBMCs. The rearrangement joins TRBV27 to TRBJ1-2; 9 bases agree with TRBD1. The receptor was derived from a man aged 18 to 35 in good health. Some clones in this sample may be carry-over from other donors' samples. This CDR3 reads CASSWGQGWYGYTF. For the CDR3, the DNA is TGTGCCAGCAGTTGGGGACAGGGTTGGTATGGCTACACCTTC.